The 6 T cell receptor beta chains presented below share a single source sample, sequenced in a study of blood T cell repertoires in COVID-19. Data came from immunoSEQ multiplex PCR; TCRdb stores just in-frame clones and leaves some out. The table has about 80,000 clones, 80% to 90% seen once. Sequencing input: peripheral blood. The source of these receptors is an elderly woman with acute or convalescent COVID-19.

This clone was seen once. The chain recombines TRBV11-2 with TRBJ2-7; 8 bases align to TRBD1. J gave up 5 bases and V 3 bases, and 3 bases lay outside the gene matches. The CDR3 totals 13 residues. CDR1 SGHAT and CDR2 FQNNGV come from the germline V gene. The CDR3 protein is CASSLGTGDEQYF. CDR3 in DNA: TGTGCCAGCAGCTTGGGGACAGGAGACGAGCAGTACTTC. Looking up the rest from reference TRBV11-2 and TRBJ2-7 gives the full variable domain: EAGVAQSPRYKIIEKRQSVAFWCNPISGHATLYWYQQILGQGPKLLIQFQNNGVVDDSQLPKDRFSAERLKGVDSTLKIQPAKLEDSAVYLCASSLGTGDEQYFGPGTRLTVT.

The genes are TRBV4-1 and TRBJ2-3; a possible D gene is TRBD1 (5 bases). The CDR3 has 14 residues. Germline values: CDR1 MGHRA, CDR2 YSYEKL. Between the trimmed V and J ends, which lost 4 bases and 6 bases, there was a span of 14 bases. CDR3 sequence reads: CASSLGQGSDTQYF. CDR3 sequence (DNA): TGCGCCAGCAGCCTCGGACAAGGGTCCGATACGCAGTATTTT.

This sequence joins TRBV14 and TRBJ1-4, with a tentative D call TRBD1 (6 bases). Germline V lookup: CDR1 SGHDN, CDR2 FVKESK. V shed 5 bases and J shed 7 bases, with 20 bases lying between them. This CDR3 is 16 amino acids long. The CDR3 loop is CASSGSGRGGGEKLFF. The CDR3 DNA is TGTGCCAGCAGCGGATCCGGCAGGGGCGGGGGTGAAAAACTGTTTTTT.

This chain uses TRBV3-1 (or the pseudogene TRBV3-2) with TRBJ2-2; D perhaps matches TRBD2 (7 bases). Trimming left V 1 base short and J 4 bases short, with 16 bases between. The CDR3 spans 17 residues. Germline lookup yields CDR1 LGHDT and CDR2 YNNKEL (reference sequence). The CDR3 loop is CASSQAPGGPGTGELFF. The CDR3 coding sequence is TGTGCCAGCAGCCAAGCACCCGGGGGGCCGGGCACCGGGGAGCTGTTTTTT.

The chain uses TRBV5-4 and TRBJ2-2, with 8 bases aligning to TRBD2. The CDR3 consists of 15 residues. J gave up 3 bases and V 1 base, and 2 bases lay outside the gene matches. Germline V gene lookup returns CDR1 SGHNT and CDR2 YYREEE (reference sequence). CDR3 loop: CASSLPGGDTGELFF. The CDR3 nucleotides are TGTGCCAGCAGCTTGCCGGGGGGGGACACCGGGGAGCTGTTTTTT. The full variable domain, with the rest looked up from reference TRBV5-4 and TRBJ2-2, is ETGVTQSPTHLIKTRGQQVTLRCSSQSGHNTVSWYQQALGQGPQFIFQYYREEENGRGNFPPRFSGLQFPNYSSELNVNALELDDSALYLCASSLPGGDTGELFFGEGSRLTVL.

The gene calls are TRBV2 and TRBJ1-5; a possible D gene is TRBD1 (6 bases). The V gene's germline CDR1 is SNHLY and CDR2 FYNNEI. CDR3 length: 15 residues. Trimming took 7 bases from V and 1 from J, leaving 14 bases between them. CDR3 sequence reads: CASTGGLGSNQPQHF. The DNA for the CDR3 is TGTGCCAGCACTGGGGGCTTAGGGAGCAATCAGCCCCAGCATTTT.